This T cell receptor beta chain derives from a study of CD4 T cell repertoires in COVID-19. Study results and caveats: Between roughly 7 and 25% of SARS-CoV-2 clonotypes also appeared in SARS-CoV and/or HKU1 spike cultures. Suggested intraclonal diversification: top SARS-CoV-2-reactive clonotypes appeared in two or three memory subsets.

By sample share, this clone is large. Its target is unknown. TCRdb keeps only in-frame clones here, not all; method: immunoSEQ multiplex PCR. The sample consists of 450 to 500 clones, around 20% of them appearing once. Donors had recovered from mild-to-severe COVID-19. The clonotype originates from a human donor who had COVID-19. The sequences come from memory CD4+ T cells, cultured in vitro, collected after recovery from COVID-19.

The CDR3 coding sequence is TGTGCCAGCAGCCCTGGGAGCGGGAGGGAAGGGGAGCAGTTCTTC. Protein: CASSPGSGREGEQFF. The V call is TRBV11-3, the J call TRBJ2-1, with 10 bases lining up with TRBD2. Germline CDR1 reads SGHNT; CDR2 reads YENEEA. V shed 5 bases, J shed 10 bases, and the junction held 11 bases outside the gene matches. CDR3 length equals 15 residues.